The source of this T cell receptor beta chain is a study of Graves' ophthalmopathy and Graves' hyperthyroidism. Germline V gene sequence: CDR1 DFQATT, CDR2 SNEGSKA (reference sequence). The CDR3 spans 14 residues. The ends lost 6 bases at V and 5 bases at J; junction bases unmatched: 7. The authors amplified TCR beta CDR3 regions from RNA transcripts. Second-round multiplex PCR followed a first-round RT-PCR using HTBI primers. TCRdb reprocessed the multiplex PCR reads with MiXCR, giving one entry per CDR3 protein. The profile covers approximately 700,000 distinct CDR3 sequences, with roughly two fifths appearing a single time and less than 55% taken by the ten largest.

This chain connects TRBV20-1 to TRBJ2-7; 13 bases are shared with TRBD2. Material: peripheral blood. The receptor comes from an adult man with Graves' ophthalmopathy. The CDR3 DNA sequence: TGCAGTGCGAGACTAGCGGGAGGCATGCACGAGCAGTACTTC. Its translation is CSARLAGGMHEQYF.